This record looks at one T cell receptor (beta chain) sequence and its context. At one end the junction does not follow the germline gene, possibly because of a read error. The data were taken from a study of blood T cells in healthy people across ages. Primers used in a second PCR of roughly 6 to 11 cycles were a sample-barcoded 5' primer and a J-beta primer mix. A template-switch adaptor with 12 random nucleotides tagged each cDNA molecule. A single record per CDR3 protein comes from TCRdb applying MiXCR to the 5' RACE reads. The table shows some 1.8 million distinct CDR3 sequences, with approximately 40% occurring only once. This CDR3 has 16 residues. The germline CDR1 and CDR2 sequences are SNHLY and FYNNEI.

This TCR was recovered from a human donor in good health. Sample: blood. The chain links TRBV2 to TRBJ2-3, with 8 bases aligning to TRBD1. Written as DNA, the CDR3 is TGTGTCAGCATACCAACTCCGGGACAGGCCGGAGGAACGCAGTATTTT. Its translation is CVSIPTPGQAGGTQYF.